This entry is about one T cell receptor (beta chain). Enrollment of patients from Seattle took place during active infection, with longitudinal follow-up. The sample originates from a study of blood T cell repertoires in COVID-19. The wider study: T cells, B-cell-depleted T cells, or PBMCs supplied cDNA or gDNA.

Original data processing: Using reference gene primer amplification, nucleated cell counts were estimated. Sequenced by immunoSEQ multiplex PCR; TCRdb stores in-frame clones only, minus some. D and trimming were read from the DNA, whereas the V and J calls and clone size are those reported in that table. Of about 97,000 clones listed, roughly 90% are singletons. The germline V gene encodes CDR1 SGHRS and CDR2 YFSETQ. CDR3 length equals 16 residues. The V end lost 3 bases, the J end lost 8 bases, and 20 bases lay between the germline ends. The chain couples TRBV5-1 to TRBJ1-4; D possibly corresponds to TRBD1 (6 bases). This TCR derives from a woman aged 45 to 65 with COVID-19, enrolled during active disease. Sequenced: peripheral blood. The CDR3 spells CASSSRGGSLGEKLFF. In DNA form, the CDR3 reads TGCGCCAGCAGCTCCCGAGGGGGTAGCCTTGGGGAAAAACTGTTTTTT.